This T cell receptor beta chain is drawn from a study of T-cell memory formation after mild COVID-19. As concerns this clonotype: Its antigen remains unknown.

Findings of the study overall: Proof of SARS-CoV-2 specificity was absent for the second-wave clones that crested on day 37. CD4/CD8 balance held among clones contracting day 15 to 85, and later expanders leaned CD4+. Within pre-infection memory, some responding clones were found, suggesting cross-reactive memory joined.

Constant-segment primers served in 5'RACE that generated TCR alpha and TCR beta cDNA libraries bearing sample barcodes and UMIs. TCRdb itself ran the 5' RACE reads through MiXCR, one entry per CDR3 protein. The sample consists of approximately 250,000 distinct CDR3 sequences, roughly 16% of them appearing once. The CDR3 loop spans 17 amino acids. Germline V CDR1 and CDR2: SGHRS, YFSETQ. V lost 5 bases and J lost 4; bases outside the gene matches: 17. The receptor comes from a man between 18 and 29 years old who had mild COVID-19 (a few samples of this study predate the infection). Cell type and time point are not known. The sequencing sample was made of PBMCs or a T cell subset sorted from them (not recorded which). The chain has TRBV5-1 and TRBJ1-2; TRBD1 aligns across 7 bases. The CDR3 nucleotides are TGCGCCAGCAGTTCCGACGGGTTTGACAGGGTTGGCTATGGCTACACCTTC. Translation: CASSSDGFDRVGYGYTF.